These T cell receptor beta chains were read from a single sample in a study of response to subunit inactivated influenza vaccine. TCRdb used MiXCR to reprocess the RT-PCR reads, holding one entry per CDR3 protein. Of over 450,000 distinct CDR3 sequences listed, 10% to 15% are singletons. The source was PBMCs from blood, collected about 6 weeks after vaccination. The receptors shown here come from a man aged 45-65 years who received an inactivated influenza vaccine. Each CDR3 is given with its conserved first and last residue. A D gene is named only where the DNA matches it firmly. Size is stated for part of the rows, as once, few or many counts, or as a class when the clone is expanded.

TRBV5-1	TRBJ1-3	.	few	CASSLAGAGNTTYF	TGCGCCAGCAGCTTGGCAGGGGCAGGAAACACCACATATTTT
TRBV6-1	TRBJ2-5	.	many	CASRPYYGQHQETQYF	TGTGCCAGCAGGCCTTACTACGGACAGCACCAGGAGACCCAGTACTTC
TRBV5-5	TRBJ1-2	.	few	CASSSGILPLEGYTF	TGTGCCAGCAGTTCTGGTATCTTACCCCTGGAGGGCTACACCTTC
TRBV9	TRBJ2-1	.	.	CASSALGNSYNEQFF	TGTGCCAGCAGCGCCCTGGGCAACTCCTACAATGAGCAGTTCTTC
TRBV7-9	TRBJ2-2	.	few	CASRRSGGHHGELFF	TGTGCCAGCAGGCGAAGTGGGGGGCATCACGGGGAGCTGTTTTTT
TRBV12-3/TRBV12-4	TRBJ1-1	.	.	CASSFPGRVTEAFF	TGTGCCAGCAGTTTCCCGGGTAGGGTCACTGAAGCTTTCTTT
TRBV7-9	TRBJ1-1	.	.	CATMTVNTEAFF	TGTGCCACTATGACAGTGAACACTGAAGCTTTCTTT
TRBV7-9	TRBJ1-5	.	.	CASSLHPDQPQHF	TGTGCCAGCAGCTTGCATCCAGATCAGCCCCAGCATTTT
TRBV12-3/TRBV12-4	TRBJ1-1	.	many	CASTPGYTEAFF	TGTGCCAGCACCCCGGGGTACACTGAAGCTTTCTTT
TRBV29-1	TRBJ2-1	.	.	CSAGYNEQFF	TGCAGCGCCGGCTACAATGAGCAGTTCTTC
TRBV5-1	TRBJ2-2	TRBD1	.	CASRSQGAGELFF	TGCGCCAGCAGAAGTCAGGGGGCCGGGGAGCTGTTTTTT
TRBV9	TRBJ2-3	.	.	CASSPAWGGDTQYF	TGTGCCAGCAGCCCCGCATGGGGCGGAGATACGCAGTATTTT
TRBV7-8	TRBJ1-5	TRBD1	.	CASSLVRRGGPVGQPQHF	TGTGCCAGCAGCTTAGTCCGCAGGGGGGGGCCCGTCGGGCAGCCCCAGCATTTT
TRBV7-8	TRBJ2-3	TRBD2	many	CASSLTGGLADTQYF	TGTGCCAGCAGCTTAACGGGGGGGCTCGCAGATACGCAGTATTTT
TRBV9	TRBJ2-7	.	many	CASSVESGGPYEQYF	TGTGCCAGCAGCGTAGAAAGCGGAGGACCTTACGAGCAGTACTTC
TRBV20-1	TRBJ1-2	TRBD1	.	CSARTGGYGYTF	TGCAGTGCAAGGACAGGAGGGTATGGCTACACCTTC
TRBV12-3/TRBV12-4	TRBJ2-5	.	.	CASSLSSYLTYF	TGTGCCAGCAGTTTATCCAGTTACCTTACCTACTTC
TRBV12-3/TRBV12-4	TRBJ1-2	.	many	CASTSDGTYGYTF	TGTGCCAGCACCTCGGACGGAACCTATGGCTACACCTTC
TRBV5-1	TRBJ2-2	TRBD1	few	CASSWGQLNTGELFF	TGCGCCAGCAGCTGGGGACAGTTGAACACCGGGGAGCTGTTTTTT
TRBV12-3/TRBV12-4	TRBJ2-2	TRBD1	few	CASSFRTGFTGELFF	TGTGCCAGCAGTTTCCGGACAGGCTTCACCGGGGAGCTGTTTTTT
TRBV3-1	TRBJ2-3	TRBD2	few	CASSQEGTSGRTSTDTQYF	TGTGCCAGCAGCCAAGAAGGGACTAGCGGGCGAACTAGCACAGATACGCAGTATTTT
TRBV4-1	TRBJ2-6	TRBD1	.	CASSQQGAGANVLTF	TGCGCCAGCAGCCAACAGGGGGCTGGGGCCAACGTCCTGACTTTC
TRBV10-3	TRBJ2-1	.	.	CAISDPTSRSYNEQFF	TGTGCCATCAGTGATCCAACCAGCAGATCCTACAATGAGCAGTTCTTC
TRBV10-3	TRBJ2-7	TRBD2	.	CAISNQREGREQYF	TGTGCCATCAGCAACCAGCGGGAGGGCCGCGAGCAGTACTTC
TRBV9	TRBJ2-7	.	few	CASSVGGEVYEQYF	TGTGCCAGCAGCGTAGGCGGGGAGGTCTACGAGCAGTACTTC
TRBV20-1	TRBJ1-1	.	.	CSAPLWQEAFF	TGCAGTGCTCCTTTGTGGCAAGAGGCTTTCTTT
TRBV10-1	TRBJ2-3	TRBD1	few	CASRQGQGLGDTQYF	TGCGCCAGCAGGCAAGGACAGGGGTTGGGAGATACGCAGTATTTT
TRBV7-2	TRBJ2-5	.	.	CASSGEPQETQYF	TGTGCCAGCAGCGGGGAGCCACAAGAGACCCAGTACTTC
TRBV29-1	TRBJ2-4	.	few	CSVGVAGAKNIQYF	TGCAGCGTTGGAGTGGCGGGTGCCAAAAACATTCAGTACTTC
TRBV20-1	TRBJ1-5	TRBD1	.	CSATGQGQPQHF	TGCAGTGCTACCGGACAGGGCCAGCCCCAGCATTTT
TRBV9	TRBJ1-6	TRBD1	few	CASSVEGQANSPLHF	TGTGCCAGCAGCGTAGAGGGACAGGCTAATTCACCCCTCCACTTT
TRBV6-2/TRBV6-3	TRBJ2-2	TRBD2	many	CASSYQGTSGRGLWGTGELFF	TGTGCCAGCAGTTACCAGGGGACTAGCGGGAGAGGTCTTTGGGGCACCGGGGAGCTGTTTTTT
TRBV3-1	TRBJ2-3	TRBD2	.	CTSCSPGLAEKSTDTQYF	TGTACCAGCTGTTCTCCCGGACTAGCGGAAAAATCCACAGATACGCAGTATTTT
TRBV18	TRBJ2-2	TRBD1	.	CASSPPRQGNTGELFF	TGTGCCAGCTCACCACCGAGACAGGGTAACACCGGGGAGCTGTTTTTT
TRBV27	TRBJ2-6	.	.	CASSPTGFLPGANVLTF	TGTGCCAGCAGTCCTACAGGGTTTCTCCCTGGGGCCAACGTCCTGACTTTC
TRBV28	TRBJ2-7	.	few	CASSLRPGVGEQYF	TGTGCCAGCAGTTTACGTCCGGGAGTGGGCGAGCAGTACTTC
TRBV7-6	TRBJ2-3	.	.	CASSRPDYGDTQYF	TGTGCCAGCAGCCGACCAGATTACGGGGATACGCAGTATTTT
TRBV11-2	TRBJ2-1	TRBD2	.	CASSLPAGGRTHEQFF	TGTGCCAGCAGCTTGCCCGCTGGCGGGAGGACCCATGAGCAGTTCTTC
TRBV5-6	TRBJ2-1	TRBD2	many	CASSPWTSYNEQFF	TGTGCCAGCAGCCCATGGACTAGTTACAATGAGCAGTTCTTC
TRBV20-1	TRBJ2-2	TRBD2	once	CSASPLAGALELFF	TGCAGTGCTAGCCCTCTAGCGGGGGCCCTGGAGCTGTTTTTT
TRBV7-9	TRBJ2-1	.	few	CASSLSSGTNEQFF	TGTGCCAGCAGCTTAAGTTCCGGGACGAATGAGCAGTTCTTC
TRBV4-3	TRBJ1-4	.	few	CASSQDHGQHGLGKLFF	TGCGCCAGCAGCCAAGATCATGGGCAACACGGACTGGGGAAACTGTTTTTT